The entry below gives a single T cell receptor (beta chain) sequence along with its context. The target antigen is unknown. TCRdb redid the calling of the RACE reads with MiXCR, one entry per CDR3 protein. Of about 74,000 distinct CDR3 sequences listed, around 13% are singletons. This sample is drawn from a study of human T cells and chemical hapten exposure. General study findings and limits: While controls formed fewer of them, expanded TCRs formed significantly more large CDR3 similarity clusters.

The CDR3 runs to 12 residues. Germline CDR1 reads DFQATT; CDR2 reads SNEGSKA (reference sequence). V was clipped by 1 base and J by 6 bases, with 7 bases between them. Documented time point: pre-sensitization, week 0. Sample treatment: therapeutic diphenylcyclopropenone sensitization with weekly scalp DPC. This receptor was identified in a woman aged 45-59 years with alopecia areata. Some clones in this sample may be carry-over from other donors' samples. The specimen comprised whole blood, sampled in connection with sensitization to the hapten diphenylcyclopropenone (DPC). V and J are TRBV20-1 and TRBJ2-1; D remains unclear. DNA for the CDR3: TGCAGTGCTAGAGGTCCCACCAATGAGCAGTTCTTC. It translates to CSARGPTNEQFF.